This TCR beta chain was sequenced during a study of identical twins. The study's findings and limits: The more abundant beta clonotypes in cord blood had fewer insertions, and memory repertoires did not show this. It was out-of-frame TCR alpha sharing in monozygotic twins that models underestimated.

The V and J ends lost 4 bases and 6 bases, in that order; junction bases with no gene match: 9. This CDR3 contains 14 residues. CDR1 and CDR2 from the germline V gene are ENHRY and SYGVKD. Each CDR3 protein is one row after TCRdb ran MiXCR on the 5' RACE reads. The repertoire holds a few hundred thousand distinct CDR3 sequences, with 15% as singletons. Regarding this clonotype: The antigen remains undetermined.

The same data also contributed to another study, on yellow fever vaccine responses in identical twins.

The sequence was obtained from a woman under 30 in good health. Material for sequencing was CD4+ T cells sorted from blood. This chain connects TRBV10-3 to TRBJ2-7; 7 bases fit TRBD1. CDR3 sequence reads: CAISVGTVLVEQYF. In DNA form, the CDR3 reads TGTGCCATCAGTGTCGGGACAGTCCTGGTCGAGCAGTACTTC.